In this sample, the clone carrying this T cell receptor (beta chain) turned up a few times. The antigen is unknown. Using its own MiXCR run on the reads, TCRdb lists one record per CDR3 protein. This table holds 80,000 or so distinct CDR3 sequences, around 42% found once. These data belong to a study of T cell repertoires in cytomegalovirus infection. Study-wide findings and caveats: Within the response measured ex vivo, HLA-C-restricted CMV-specific TCR beta clonotypes were dominant. Cumulative public TCR beta family frequency identified CMV carriers with the relevant HLA.

The CDR3 runs to 16 residues. V was clipped by 2 bases and J by 8 bases; unmatched bases: 5. Germline V lookup: CDR1 SGHTA, CDR2 FQGNSA. Sequencing was performed on CD8+ T cells from cultured PBMCs, taken from culture after CMV antigen stimulation. The rearrangement uses TRBV7-2 and TRBJ2-4, with 14 bases fitting TRBD2. This receptor was obtained from a human donor in good health (CMV status not recorded). Some clones in this sample may be carry-over from other donors' samples. CDR3 residues: CASSLPTSGGEYIQYF. For the CDR3, the DNA is TGTGCCAGCAGCTTACCGACTAGCGGGGGGGAGTACATTCAGTACTTC.